This note documents a single T cell receptor (beta chain) sequence. The sample originates from a study of blood T cell repertoires in COVID-19. For the study at large: COVID-19 samples collected from the United States, Italy and Spain covered acute and convalescent phases. PBMCs, B-cell-depleted T cells, or T cells were the source of the cDNA or gDNA that made up the material.

How the authors handled the data: Counts of nucleated cells, estimated from reference gene primer amplification, were obtained. Profiled with immunoSEQ multiplex PCR; TCRdb holds only in-frame clones, not every one. V and J calls and clone size are given by that table; D and trimming were obtained from the DNA. The sample contains 55,000 or so clones, roughly four fifths of which appear only once. Sequenced sample: peripheral blood. The TCR sequence derives from a human donor in a cohort sampled during active or convalescent COVID-19.

CDR3 in amino acids: CASRPSGGATGELFF. The CDR3 coding sequence is TGTGCCAGCCGCCCTTCTGGGGGCGCGACCGGGGAGCTGTTTTTT. The chain carries TRBV11-1 and TRBJ2-2, with a tentative D call TRBD1 (6 bases). V lost 8 bases to trimming and J lost 5 bases, with 18 bases between them. The CDR3 sequence is 15 residues long. The V gene's germline CDR1 is SGHAT and CDR2 FQDESV (reference sequence). The full variable domain, with the rest looked up from reference TRBV11-1 and TRBJ2-2, is EAEVAQSPRYKITEKSQAVAFWCDPISGHATLYWYRQILGQGPELLVQFQDESVVDDSQLPKDRFSAERLKGVDSTLKIQPAELGDSAMYLCASRPSGGATGELFFGEGSRLTVL.